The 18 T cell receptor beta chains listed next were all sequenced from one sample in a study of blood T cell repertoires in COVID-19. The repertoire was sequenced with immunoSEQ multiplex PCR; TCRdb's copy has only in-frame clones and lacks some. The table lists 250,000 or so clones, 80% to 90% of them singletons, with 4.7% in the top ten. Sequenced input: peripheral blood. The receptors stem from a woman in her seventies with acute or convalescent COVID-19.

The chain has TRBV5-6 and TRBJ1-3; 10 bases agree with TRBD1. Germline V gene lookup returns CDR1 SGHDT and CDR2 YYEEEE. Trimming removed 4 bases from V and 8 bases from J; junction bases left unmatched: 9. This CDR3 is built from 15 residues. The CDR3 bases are TGTGCCAGCAGCCCTCCGGGACAGGGGAGGGACACCATATATTTT. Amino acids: CASSPPGQGRDTIYF.

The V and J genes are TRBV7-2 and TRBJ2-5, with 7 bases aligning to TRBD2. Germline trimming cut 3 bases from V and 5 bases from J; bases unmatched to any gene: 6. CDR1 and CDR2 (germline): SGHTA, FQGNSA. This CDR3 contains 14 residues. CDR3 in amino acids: CASSFRSRGETQYF. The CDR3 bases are TGTGCCAGCAGCTTTCGATCGCGGGGGGAGACCCAGTACTTC.

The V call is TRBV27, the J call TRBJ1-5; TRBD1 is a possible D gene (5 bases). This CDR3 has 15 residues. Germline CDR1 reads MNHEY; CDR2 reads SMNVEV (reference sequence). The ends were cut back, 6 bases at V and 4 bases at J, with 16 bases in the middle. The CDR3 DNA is TGTGCCAGCAGCCCTACATTGACAGAAAATCAGCCCCAGCATTTT. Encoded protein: CASSPTLTENQPQHF.

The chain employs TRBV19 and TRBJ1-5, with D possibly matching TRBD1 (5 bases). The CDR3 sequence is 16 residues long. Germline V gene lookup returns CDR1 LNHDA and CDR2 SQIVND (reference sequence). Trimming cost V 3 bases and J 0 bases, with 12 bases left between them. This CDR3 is CASSISTGNSNQPQHF. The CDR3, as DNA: TGTGCCAGTAGTATTAGTACAGGCAATAGCAATCAGCCCCAGCATTTT.

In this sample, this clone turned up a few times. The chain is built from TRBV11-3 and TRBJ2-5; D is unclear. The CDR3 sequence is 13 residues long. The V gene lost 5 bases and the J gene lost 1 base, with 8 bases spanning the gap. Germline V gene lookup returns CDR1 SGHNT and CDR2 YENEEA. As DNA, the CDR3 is TGTGCCAGCAGCACGAGCCGCCAAGAGACCCAGTACTTC. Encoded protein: CASSTSRQETQYF.

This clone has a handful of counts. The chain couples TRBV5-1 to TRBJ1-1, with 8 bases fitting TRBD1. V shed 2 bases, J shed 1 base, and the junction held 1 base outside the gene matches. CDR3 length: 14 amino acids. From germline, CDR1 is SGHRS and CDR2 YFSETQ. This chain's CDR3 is CASSLQGGNTEAFF. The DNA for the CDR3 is TGCGCCAGCAGCTTACAGGGGGGGAACACTGAAGCTTTCTTT. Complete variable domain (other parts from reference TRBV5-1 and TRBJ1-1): KAGVTQTPRYLIKTRGQQVTLSCSPISGHRSVSWYQQTPGQGLQFLFEYFSETQRNKGNFPGRFSGRQFSNSRSEMNVSTLELGDSALYLCASSLQGGNTEAFFGQGTRLTVV.

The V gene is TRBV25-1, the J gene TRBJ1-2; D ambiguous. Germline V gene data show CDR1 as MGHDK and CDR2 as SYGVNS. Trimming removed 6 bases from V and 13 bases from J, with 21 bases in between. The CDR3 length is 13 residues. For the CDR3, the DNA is TGTGCCAGCAGCCCCGGCACAGTGGCTCCCCTCACCTTC. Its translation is CASSPGTVAPLTF.

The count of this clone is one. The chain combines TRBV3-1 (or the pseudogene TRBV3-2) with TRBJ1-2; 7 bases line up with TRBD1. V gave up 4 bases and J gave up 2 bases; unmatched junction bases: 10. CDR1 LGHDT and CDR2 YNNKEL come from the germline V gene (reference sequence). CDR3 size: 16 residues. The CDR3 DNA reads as TGTGCCAGCAGCCTCTCCGCGACGACAGGGAACTATGGCTACACCTTC. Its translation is CASSLSATTGNYGYTF.

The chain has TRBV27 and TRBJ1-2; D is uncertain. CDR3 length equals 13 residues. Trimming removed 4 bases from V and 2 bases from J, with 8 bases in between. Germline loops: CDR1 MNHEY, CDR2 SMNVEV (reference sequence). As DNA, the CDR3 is TGTGCCAGCAGTTACAGCGGAAACTATGGCTACACCTTC. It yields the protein CASSYSGNYGYTF.

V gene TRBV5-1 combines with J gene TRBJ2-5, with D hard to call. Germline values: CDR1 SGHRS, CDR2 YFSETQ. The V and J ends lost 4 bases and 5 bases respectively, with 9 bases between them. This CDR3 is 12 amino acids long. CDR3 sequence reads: CASSQTRETQYF. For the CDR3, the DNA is TGCGCCAGCAGCCAAACGAGGGAGACCCAGTACTTC.

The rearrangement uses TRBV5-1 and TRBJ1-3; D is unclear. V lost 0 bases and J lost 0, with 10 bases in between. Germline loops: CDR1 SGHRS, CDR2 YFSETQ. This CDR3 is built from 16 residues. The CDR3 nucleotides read TGCGCCAGCAGCTTGGAGCCTGCCTTCTCTGGAAACACCATATATTTT. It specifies CASSLEPAFSGNTIYF.

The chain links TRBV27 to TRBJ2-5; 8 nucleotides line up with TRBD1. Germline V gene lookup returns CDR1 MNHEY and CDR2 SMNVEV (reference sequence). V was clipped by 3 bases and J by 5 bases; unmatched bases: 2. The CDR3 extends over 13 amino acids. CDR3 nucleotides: TGTGCCAGCAGTTTTAACAGGGGGGAGACCCAGTACTTC. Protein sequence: CASSFNRGETQYF.

CDR3 loop: CASSSKTLETEKLFF. The CDR3, as DNA: TGTGCCAGTAGTAGTAAGACATTAGAGACTGAAAAACTGTTTTTT. V is TRBV19 and J is TRBJ1-4, with D unclear. Germline V gene sequence: CDR1 LNHDA, CDR2 SQIVND (reference sequence). The CDR3 consists of 15 residues. The V end was cut by 4 bases, the J end by 7 bases, with 16 bases between.

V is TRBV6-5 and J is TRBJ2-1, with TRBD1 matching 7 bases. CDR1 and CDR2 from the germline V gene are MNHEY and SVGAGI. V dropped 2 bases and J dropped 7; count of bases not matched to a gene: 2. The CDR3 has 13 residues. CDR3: CASSYAGGNEQFF. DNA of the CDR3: TGTGCCAGCAGTTACGCAGGGGGTAATGAGCAGTTCTTC.

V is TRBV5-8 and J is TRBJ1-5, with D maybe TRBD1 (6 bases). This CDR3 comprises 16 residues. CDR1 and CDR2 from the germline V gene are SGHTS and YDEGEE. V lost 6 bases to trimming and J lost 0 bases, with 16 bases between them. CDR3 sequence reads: CASTLVGGASNQPQHF. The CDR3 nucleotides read TGTGCCAGCACCCTGGTTGGGGGGGCTAGCAATCAGCCCCAGCATTTT.

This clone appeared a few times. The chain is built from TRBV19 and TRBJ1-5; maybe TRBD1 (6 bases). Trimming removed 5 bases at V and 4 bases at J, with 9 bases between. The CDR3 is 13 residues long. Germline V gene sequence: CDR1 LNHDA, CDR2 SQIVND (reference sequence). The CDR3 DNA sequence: TGTGCCAGTAGTTCGACAGGTAATCAGCCCCAGCATTTT. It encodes CASSSTGNQPQHF.

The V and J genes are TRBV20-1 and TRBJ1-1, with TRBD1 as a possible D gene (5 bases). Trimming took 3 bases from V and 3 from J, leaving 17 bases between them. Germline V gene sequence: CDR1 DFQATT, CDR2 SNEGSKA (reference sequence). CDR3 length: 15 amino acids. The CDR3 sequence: CSASGIREYDTEAFF. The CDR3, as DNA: TGCAGTGCTAGTGGGATCAGGGAATACGACACTGAAGCTTTCTTT.

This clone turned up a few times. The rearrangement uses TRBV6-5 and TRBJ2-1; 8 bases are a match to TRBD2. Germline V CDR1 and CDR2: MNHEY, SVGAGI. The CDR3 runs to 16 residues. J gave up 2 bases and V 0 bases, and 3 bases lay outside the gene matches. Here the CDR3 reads CASSYSPRGAYNEQFF. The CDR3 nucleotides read TGTGCCAGCAGTTACTCCCCGCGGGGGGCCTACAATGAGCAGTTCTTC.